Here is one TCR beta chain with its context. The data were obtained in a study of OX40 agonist ivuxolimab in advanced cancers. Germline CDR1 is SNHLY and CDR2 is FYNNEI. The length of the CDR3 is 15 residues. The V and J ends lost 8 bases and 0 bases respectively, with 15 bases between them. Clones were sequenced by immunoSEQ multiplex PCR, and TCRdb holds only the in-frame ones, with some missing. The table shows around 81,000 clones, with around 80% occurring only once. The rearrangement uses TRBV2 and TRBJ2-3, with a weak D call TRBD1 (8 bases). The input for sequencing was CD4+ or CD8+ T cells sorted from blood, taken in a trial of the OX40 agonist ivuxolimab. This TCR derives from an adult with an advanced solid tumor such as melanoma, head and neck, liver or kidney cancer. In DNA, the CDR3 is TGTGCCAGCGCTGCACAGGGGGGGAGCACAGATACGCAGTATTTT. Its protein product is CASAAQGGSTDTQYF.